The rows below give T cell receptor beta chains drawn from one sample of a study of CD8+ T cells in alopecia areata. Data came from immunoSEQ multiplex PCR; TCRdb stores just in-frame clones and leaves some out. The data contain 160,000 or so clones, about 50% of them seen just once; the ten biggest clones take up around 19%. The sample here was CD8+ T cells sorted from blood, taken at week 0. The receptors were sampled from a human donor with alopecia areata. CDR3s include the opening cysteine and the closing phenylalanine or tryptophan. A D gene is named only where the DNA matches it firmly. Clone size is stated in some rows and not others, as once, few, many or a class when expanded.

size: -; D: TRBD1; J: TRBJ2-5; V: TRBV27; CDR3: CASSRTGEETQYF; DNA: TGTGCCAGCAGCAGGACAGGGGAGGAGACCCAGTACTTC
size: few; D: -; J: TRBJ2-2; V: TRBV30; CDR3: CAWRDAAHANTGELFF; DNA: TGTGCCTGGAGAGATGCCGCTCACGCGAACACCGGGGAGCTGTTTTTT
size: -; D: -; J: TRBJ2-1; V: TRBV25-1; CDR3: CASARTDYNEQFF; DNA: TGTGCCAGCGCGCGGACAGATTACAATGAGCAGTTCTTC
size: -; D: -; J: TRBJ2-1; V: TRBV10-3; CDR3: CAISEAGTASYNEQFF; DNA: TGTGCCATCAGTGAGGCCGGGACTGCCTCCTACAATGAGCAGTTCTTC
size: -; D: -; J: TRBJ1-2; V: TRBV29-1; CDR3: CSVVRVAGYTF; DNA: TGCAGCGTTGTCAGGGTCGCGGGCTACACCTTC
size: -; D: -; J: TRBJ2-7; V: TRBV27; CDR3: CASSIQGRSEQYF; DNA: TGTGCCAGCAGTATTCAGGGAAGGAGCGAGCAGTACTTC
size: -; D: -; J: TRBJ1-5; V: TRBV9; CDR3: CASSESGNGNQPQHF; DNA: TGTGCCAGCAGCGAATCCGGGAATGGCAATCAGCCCCAGCATTTT
size: once; D: -; J: TRBJ2-3; V: TRBV11-2; CDR3: CASSIKGVDTQYF; DNA: TGTGCCAGCAGCATTAAAGGTGTAGATACGCAGTATTTT
size: -; D: TRBD1; J: TRBJ2-5; V: TRBV6-5; CDR3: CASSYGGQGQKTQYF; DNA: TGTGCCAGCAGTTACGGGGGACAGGGGCAAAAGACCCAGTACTTC
size: -; D: -; J: TRBJ2-1; V: TRBV27; CDR3: CASSWGLEQFF; DNA: TGTGCCAGCAGTTGGGGACTTGAGCAGTTCTTC
size: -; D: TRBD1; J: TRBJ2-7; V: TRBV4-3; CDR3: CASSQAPGTGGYEQYF; DNA: TGCGCCAGCAGCCAAGCCCCCGGGACAGGGGGATACGAGCAGTACTTC
size: -; D: -; J: TRBJ2-3; V: TRBV6-4; CDR3: CASSDRPTDTQYF; DNA: TGTGCCAGCAGTGACAGGCCCACAGATACGCAGTATTTT
size: -; D: -; J: TRBJ2-3; V: TRBV27; CDR3: CASSLSRTTTDTQYF; DNA: TGTGCCAGCAGTTTATCCCGGACTACCACAGATACGCAGTATTTT
size: -; D: -; J: TRBJ2-1; V: TRBV9; CDR3: CASSSGSPTGEQFF; DNA: TGTGCCAGCAGCAGCGGGTCTCCGACAGGTGAGCAGTTCTTC
size: -; D: -; J: TRBJ2-7; V: TRBV7-9; CDR3: CASSLYGAEEQYF; DNA: TGTGCCAGCAGCTTATATGGCGCGGAGGAGCAGTACTTC
size: -; D: -; J: TRBJ2-3; V: TRBV6-6; CDR3: CASSFSPSTDTQYF; DNA: TGTGCCAGCAGTTTTTCCCCTAGCACAGATACGCAGTATTTT
size: -; D: -; J: TRBJ2-2; V: TRBV18; CDR3: CASSLSTRILNTGELFF; DNA: TGTGCCAGCTCACTATCAACCAGGATTTTAAACACCGGGGAGCTGTTTTTT
size: -; D: -; J: TRBJ2-3; V: TRBV7-6; CDR3: CASSGKEDTQYF; DNA: TGTGCCAGCAGCGGAAAGGAGGATACGCAGTATTTT
size: few; D: -; J: TRBJ1-5; V: TRBV5-1; CDR3: CASSYKQPQHF; DNA: TGCGCCAGCAGCTATAAGCAGCCCCAGCATTTT
size: -; D: -; J: TRBJ1-1; V: TRBV30; CDR3: CAWSEGFDTEAFF; DNA: TGTGCCTGGAGTGAAGGTTTTGACACTGAAGCTTTCTTT
size: -; D: -; J: TRBJ1-1; V: TRBV7-9; CDR3: CASLVLGRQGTEAFF; DNA: TGTGCCAGCCTCGTTCTGGGCCGCCAGGGGACTGAAGCTTTCTTT
size: -; D: -; J: TRBJ1-1; V: TRBV7-6; CDR3: CASSPRQVGTEAFF; DNA: TGTGCCAGCAGCCCCCGACAAGTGGGCACTGAAGCTTTCTTT
size: -; D: -; J: TRBJ2-7; V: TRBV9; CDR3: CASSVGEGASYEQYF; DNA: TGTGCCAGCAGCGTAGGCGAGGGAGCGTCCTACGAGCAGTACTTC
size: -; D: -; J: TRBJ2-7; V: TRBV4-3; CDR3: CASSQDLGGYEQYF; DNA: TGCGCCAGCAGCCAAGATCTCGGCGGTTACGAGCAGTACTTC
size: once; D: -; J: TRBJ2-1; V: TRBV2; CDR3: CASSLGVNEQFF; DNA: TGTGCCAGCAGTCTAGGAGTGAATGAGCAGTTCTTC
size: few; D: -; J: TRBJ2-7; V: TRBV30; CDR3: CAWASGVIDEQYF; DNA: TGTGCCTGGGCGTCAGGGGTTATCGACGAGCAGTACTTC
size: -; D: -; J: TRBJ2-2; V: TRBV9; CDR3: CASSDLSNTGELFF; DNA: TGTGCCAGCAGCGATCTATCGAACACCGGGGAGCTGTTTTTT
size: -; D: -; J: TRBJ2-7; V: TRBV10-3; CDR3: CAIRTPTGSAAYEQYF; DNA: TGTGCCATCAGGACACCGACGGGGAGCGCCGCTTACGAGCAGTACTTC
size: few; D: -; J: TRBJ1-2; V: TRBV10-3; CDR3: CAISESGGYTF; DNA: TGTGCCATCAGTGAATCCGGGGGCTACACCTTC
size: -; D: -; J: TRBJ1-1; V: TRBV29-1; CDR3: CSALGGHNSNTEAFF; DNA: TGCAGCGCCCTCGGCGGACACAACTCGAACACTGAAGCTTTCTTT
size: -; D: -; J: TRBJ2-5; V: TRBV15; CDR3: CATSGPGSQETQYF; DNA: TGTGCCACCAGCGGACCCGGGAGTCAAGAGACCCAGTACTTC
size: -; D: -; J: TRBJ1-1; V: TRBV29-1; CDR3: CSVEGEGRRDTEAFF; DNA: TGCAGCGTTGAAGGGGAAGGAAGAAGGGACACTGAAGCTTTCTTT
size: -; D: TRBD1; J: TRBJ2-1; V: TRBV5-6; CDR3: CASSYIQGESYNEQFF; DNA: TGTGCCAGCAGCTATATACAGGGGGAGTCCTACAATGAGCAGTTCTTC
size: -; D: -; J: TRBJ2-1; V: TRBV6-1; CDR3: CASSVRPEQFF; DNA: TGTGCCAGCAGTGTTCGTCCTGAGCAGTTCTTC
size: -; D: TRBD1; J: TRBJ2-2; V: TRBV6-1; CDR3: CASTEQGASLINTGELFF; DNA: TGTGCCAGCACTGAACAGGGGGCGTCGCTTATAAACACCGGGGAGCTGTTTTTT
size: -; D: -; J: TRBJ1-2; V: TRBV25-1; CDR3: CAIPGGSGYTF; DNA: TGTGCCATCCCGGGGGGATCTGGCTACACCTTC
size: few; D: -; J: TRBJ2-2; V: TRBV15; CDR3: CATSRDAEGGGELFF; DNA: TGTGCCACCAGCAGAGATGCGGAGGGGGGCGGGGAGCTGTTTTTT
size: -; D: -; J: TRBJ1-5; V: TRBV9; CDR3: CASSVAGGVQPQHF; DNA: TGTGCCAGCAGCGTAGCTGGGGGGGTTCAGCCCCAGCATTTT
size: once; D: -; J: TRBJ1-1; V: TRBV11-2; CDR3: CASSLGQGKAFF; DNA: TGTGCCAGCAGCTTAGGGCAAGGAAAAGCTTTCTTT
size: few; D: -; J: TRBJ2-5; V: TRBV29-1; CDR3: CSVKGGERDTETQYF; DNA: TGCAGCGTTAAAGGGGGGGAACGGGACACGGAGACCCAGTACTTC
size: -; D: -; J: TRBJ1-2; V: TRBV5-1; CDR3: CASSTDRNYGYTF; DNA: TGCGCCAGCAGTACGGACAGAAACTATGGCTACACCTTC
size: -; D: -; J: TRBJ1-2; V: TRBV19; CDR3: CASGDPGDGYTF; DNA: TGTGCCAGTGGGGACCCCGGAGATGGCTACACCTTC
size: -; D: -; J: TRBJ1-2; V: TRBV29-1; CDR3: CSVEPGDWGYTF; DNA: TGCAGCGTTGAACCGGGAGACTGGGGCTACACCTTC
size: -; D: -; J: TRBJ1-5; V: TRBV5-6; CDR3: CASSSFNQPQHF; DNA: TGTGCCAGCAGCTCCTTCAATCAGCCCCAGCATTTT
size: -; D: TRBD1; J: TRBJ2-3; V: TRBV27; CDR3: CASSYRGDTQYF; DNA: TGTGCCAGCAGTTACAGGGGCGATACGCAGTATTTT
size: medium-sized; D: TRBD2; J: TRBJ2-1; V: TRBV6-4; CDR3: CASSPGTSGDNEQFF; DNA: TGTGCCAGCAGCCCCGGGACTAGCGGGGACAATGAGCAGTTCTTC
size: -; D: TRBD1; J: TRBJ2-3; V: TRBV13; CDR3: CASSDRQGMTDTQYF; DNA: TGTGCCAGCAGCGACAGACAGGGGATGACAGATACGCAGTATTTT
size: few; D: TRBD1; J: TRBJ1-6; V: TRBV7-9; CDR3: CASTQDRGNSPLHF; DNA: TGTGCCAGCACCCAGGACAGGGGCAATTCACCCCTCCACTTT
size: -; D: TRBD1; J: TRBJ2-7; V: TRBV27; CDR3: CASSLGQGPYEQYF; DNA: TGTGCCAGCAGTTTAGGACAGGGGCCCTACGAGCAGTACTTC
size: -; D: -; J: TRBJ1-2; V: TRBV30; CDR3: CAWSGDGTTGYTF; DNA: TGTGCCTGGAGTGGGGACGGTACTACGGGCTACACCTTC
size: few; D: -; J: TRBJ2-4; V: TRBV14; CDR3: CASSQGKNIQYF; DNA: TGTGCCAGCAGCCAAGGGAAAAACATTCAGTACTTC
size: -; D: -; J: TRBJ1-2; V: TRBV13; CDR3: CASSLATQDGYTF; DNA: TGTGCCAGCAGCTTAGCGACCCAGGATGGCTACACCTTC
size: -; D: -; J: TRBJ2-2; V: TRBV5-1; CDR3: CATRRNTGELFF; DNA: TGCGCCACCCGGAGGAACACCGGGGAGCTGTTTTTT
size: -; D: TRBD1; J: TRBJ1-2; V: TRBV9; CDR3: CASSVDRGRAHGYTF; DNA: TGTGCGAGCAGCGTTGACAGGGGGCGAGCTCATGGCTACACCTTC
size: -; D: TRBD1; J: TRBJ2-5; V: TRBV9; CDR3: CASSSRPGTALETQYF; DNA: TGTGCCAGCAGCTCCCGACCCGGGACAGCATTAGAGACCCAGTACTTC
size: few; D: TRBD1; J: TRBJ1-2; V: TRBV9; CDR3: CASSARTGGHGYTF; DNA: TGTGCCAGCAGCGCTCGGACAGGGGGCCATGGCTACACCTTC
size: few; D: -; J: TRBJ1-2; V: TRBV2; CDR3: CASTGPQPEGLNYGYTF; DNA: TGTGCCAGCACCGGCCCCCAGCCTGAAGGCCTAAACTATGGCTACACCTTC
size: -; D: -; J: TRBJ2-1; V: TRBV29-1; CDR3: CSVEQWGYNEQFF; DNA: TGCAGCGTTGAACAGTGGGGGTACAATGAGCAGTTCTTC
size: -; D: TRBD1; J: TRBJ1-1; V: TRBV6-6; CDR3: CASRDRGLWNTEAFF; DNA: TGTGCCAGTAGGGACAGGGGGCTTTGGAACACTGAAGCTTTCTTT
size: -; D: -; J: TRBJ2-7; V: TRBV27; CDR3: CASSFGASSYEQYF; DNA: TGTGCCAGCAGTTTTGGGGCAAGCTCCTACGAGCAGTACTTC